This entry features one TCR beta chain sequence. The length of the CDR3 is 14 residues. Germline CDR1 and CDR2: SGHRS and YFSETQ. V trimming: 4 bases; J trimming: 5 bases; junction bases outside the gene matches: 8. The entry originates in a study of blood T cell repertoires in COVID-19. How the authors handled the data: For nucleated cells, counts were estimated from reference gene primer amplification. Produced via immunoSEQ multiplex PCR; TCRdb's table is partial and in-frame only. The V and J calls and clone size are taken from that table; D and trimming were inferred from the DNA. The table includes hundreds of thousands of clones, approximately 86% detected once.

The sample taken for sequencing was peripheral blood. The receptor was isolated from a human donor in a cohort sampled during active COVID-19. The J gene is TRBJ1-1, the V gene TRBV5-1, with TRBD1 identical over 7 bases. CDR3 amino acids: CASSPTGSGTEAFF. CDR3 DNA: TGCGCCAGCAGCCCGACAGGGTCAGGAACTGAAGCTTTCTTT.